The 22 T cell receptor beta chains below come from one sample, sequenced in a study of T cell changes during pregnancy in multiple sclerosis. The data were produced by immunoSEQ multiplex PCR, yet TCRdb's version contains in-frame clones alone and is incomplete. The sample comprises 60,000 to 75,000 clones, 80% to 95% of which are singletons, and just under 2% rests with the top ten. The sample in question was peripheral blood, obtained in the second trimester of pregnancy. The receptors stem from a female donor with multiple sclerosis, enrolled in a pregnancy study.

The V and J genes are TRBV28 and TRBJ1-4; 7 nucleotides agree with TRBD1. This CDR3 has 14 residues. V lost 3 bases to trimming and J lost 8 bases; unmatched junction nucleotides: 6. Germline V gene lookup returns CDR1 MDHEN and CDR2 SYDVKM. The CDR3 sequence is CASSFLGTAEKLFF. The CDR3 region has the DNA TGTGCCAGCAGTTTCTTGGGGACAGCCGAAAAACTGTTTTTT.

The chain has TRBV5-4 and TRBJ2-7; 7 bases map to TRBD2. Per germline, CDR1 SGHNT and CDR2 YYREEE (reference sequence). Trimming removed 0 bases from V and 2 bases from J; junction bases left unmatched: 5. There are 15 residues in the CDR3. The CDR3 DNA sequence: TGTGCCAGCAGCTTGGCCGGGGGGTCTACCTACGAGCAGTACTTC. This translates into CASSLAGGSTYEQYF.

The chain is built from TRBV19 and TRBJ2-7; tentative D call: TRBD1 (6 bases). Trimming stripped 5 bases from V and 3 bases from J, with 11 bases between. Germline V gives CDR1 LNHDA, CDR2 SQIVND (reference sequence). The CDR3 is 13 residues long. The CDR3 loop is CASSSLDSYEQYF. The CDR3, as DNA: TGTGCCAGTAGTTCCCTGGACAGCTACGAGCAGTACTTC.

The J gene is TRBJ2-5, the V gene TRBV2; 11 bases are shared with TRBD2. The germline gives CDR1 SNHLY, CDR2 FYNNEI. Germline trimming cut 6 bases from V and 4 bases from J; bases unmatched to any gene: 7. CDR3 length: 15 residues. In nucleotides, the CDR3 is TGTGCCAGCAGGCAGACTAGCGGGGCAGGAGAGACCCAGTACTTC. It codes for CASRQTSGAGETQYF.

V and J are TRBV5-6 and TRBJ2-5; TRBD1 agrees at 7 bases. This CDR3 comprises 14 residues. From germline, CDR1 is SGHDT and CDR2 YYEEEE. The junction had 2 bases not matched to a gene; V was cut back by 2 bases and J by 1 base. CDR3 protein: CASSFRDSQETQYF. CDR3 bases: TGTGCCAGCAGCTTCCGGGACAGCCAAGAGACCCAGTACTTC.

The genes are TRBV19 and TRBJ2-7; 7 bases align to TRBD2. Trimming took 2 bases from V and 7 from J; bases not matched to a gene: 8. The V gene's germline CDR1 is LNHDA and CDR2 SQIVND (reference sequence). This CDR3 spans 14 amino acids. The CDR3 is CASSILAGVKEQYF. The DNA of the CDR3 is TGTGCCAGTAGTATACTGGCGGGAGTTAAGGAGCAGTACTTC.

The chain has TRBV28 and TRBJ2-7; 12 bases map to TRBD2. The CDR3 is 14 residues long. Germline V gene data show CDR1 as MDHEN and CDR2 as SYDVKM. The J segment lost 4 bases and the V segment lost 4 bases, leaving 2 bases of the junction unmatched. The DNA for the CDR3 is TGTGCCAGCAGTTCCGGGACTAGCGGGTACGAGCAGTACTTC. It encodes CASSSGTSGYEQYF.

CDR3 DNA: TGTGCCAGCAGTTTGGCCATAGGGGGTTTAACGCAGTATTTT. Translation gives CASSLAIGGLTQYF. The chain has TRBV27 and TRBJ2-3, with D tentatively TRBD1 (6 bases). Per germline, CDR1 MNHEY and CDR2 SMNVEV (reference sequence). Trimming shortened V by 3 bases and J by 9 bases, and 16 bases separated the two germline ends. The CDR3 is 14 residues long.

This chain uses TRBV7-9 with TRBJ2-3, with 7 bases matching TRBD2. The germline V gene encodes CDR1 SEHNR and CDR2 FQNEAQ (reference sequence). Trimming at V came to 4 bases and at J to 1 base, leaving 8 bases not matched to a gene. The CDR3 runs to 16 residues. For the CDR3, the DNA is TGTGCCAGCAGCTGGCCTATGGCGGGGGGCACAGATACGCAGTATTTT. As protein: CASSWPMAGGTDTQYF. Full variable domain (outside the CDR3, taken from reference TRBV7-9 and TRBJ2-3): DTGVSQNPRHKITKRGQNVTFRCDPISEHNRLYWYRQTLGQGPEFLTYFQNEAQLEKSRLLSDRFSAERPKGSFSTLEIQRTEQGDSAMYLCASSWPMAGGTDTQYFGPGTRLTVL.

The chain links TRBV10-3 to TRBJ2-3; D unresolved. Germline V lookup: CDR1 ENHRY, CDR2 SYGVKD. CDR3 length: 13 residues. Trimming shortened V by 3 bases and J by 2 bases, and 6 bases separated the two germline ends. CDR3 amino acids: CAISDSSTDTQYF. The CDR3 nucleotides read TGTGCCATCAGTGATTCCTCCACAGATACGCAGTATTTT.

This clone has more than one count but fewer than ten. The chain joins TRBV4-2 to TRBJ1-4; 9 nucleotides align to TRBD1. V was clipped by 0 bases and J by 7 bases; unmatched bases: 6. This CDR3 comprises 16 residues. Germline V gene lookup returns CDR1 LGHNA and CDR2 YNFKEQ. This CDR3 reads CASSQDETGGTEKLFF. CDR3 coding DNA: TGTGCCAGCAGCCAAGATGAGACAGGGGGTACTGAAAAACTGTTTTTT.

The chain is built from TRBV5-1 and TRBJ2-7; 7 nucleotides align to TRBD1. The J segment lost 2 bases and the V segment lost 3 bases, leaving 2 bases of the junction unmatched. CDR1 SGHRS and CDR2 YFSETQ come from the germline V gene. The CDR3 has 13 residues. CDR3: CASSYDRAYEQYF. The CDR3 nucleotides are TGCGCCAGCAGCTATGACAGGGCCTACGAGCAGTACTTC.

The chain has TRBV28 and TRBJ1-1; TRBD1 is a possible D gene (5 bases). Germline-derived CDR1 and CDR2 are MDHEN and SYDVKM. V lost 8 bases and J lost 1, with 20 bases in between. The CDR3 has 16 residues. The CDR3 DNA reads TGTGCCAGCTTTGGGGGAGGCGCGATCGGGAACACTGAAGCTTTCTTT. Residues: CASFGGGAIGNTEAFF.

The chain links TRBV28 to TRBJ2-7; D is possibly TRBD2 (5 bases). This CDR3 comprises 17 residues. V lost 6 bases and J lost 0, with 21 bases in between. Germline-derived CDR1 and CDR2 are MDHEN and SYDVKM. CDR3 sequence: CASSAFGGLTNSYEQYF. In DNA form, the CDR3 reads TGTGCCAGCAGCGCGTTTGGAGGACTGACGAACTCCTACGAGCAGTACTTC.

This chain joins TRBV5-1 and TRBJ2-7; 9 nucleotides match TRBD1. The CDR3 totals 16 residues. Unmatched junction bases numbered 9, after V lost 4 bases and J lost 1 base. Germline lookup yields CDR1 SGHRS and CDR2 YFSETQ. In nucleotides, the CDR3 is TGCGCCAGCAGCAGACCGGGACAGGGTCCATCCTACGAGCAGTACTTC. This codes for CASSRPGQGPSYEQYF.

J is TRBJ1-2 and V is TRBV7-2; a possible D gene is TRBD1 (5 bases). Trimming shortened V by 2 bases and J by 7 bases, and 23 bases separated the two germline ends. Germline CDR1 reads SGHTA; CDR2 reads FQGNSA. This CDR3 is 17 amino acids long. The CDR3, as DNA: TGTGCCAGCAGCTTAACCTGGAGCGATACAGGCGACGGTGGCTACACCTTC. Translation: CASSLTWSDTGDGGYTF.

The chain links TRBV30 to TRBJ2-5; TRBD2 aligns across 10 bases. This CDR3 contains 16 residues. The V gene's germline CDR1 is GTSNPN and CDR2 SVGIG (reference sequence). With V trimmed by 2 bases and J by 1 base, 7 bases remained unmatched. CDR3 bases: TGTGCCTGGAGTACAGGGACTAGCGTATCCCAAGAGACCCAGTACTTC. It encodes CAWSTGTSVSQETQYF.

The CDR3 DNA sequence: TGTGCCAGCAGTTTATCCCTCGCGGTTGAAGAGACCCAGTACTTC. It translates to CASSLSLAVEETQYF. The J gene is TRBJ2-5, the V gene TRBV28; D is unresolved. Germline assignment: CDR1 MDHEN and CDR2 SYDVKM. CDR3 size: 15 residues. V lost 1 base and J lost 3, with 12 bases in between.

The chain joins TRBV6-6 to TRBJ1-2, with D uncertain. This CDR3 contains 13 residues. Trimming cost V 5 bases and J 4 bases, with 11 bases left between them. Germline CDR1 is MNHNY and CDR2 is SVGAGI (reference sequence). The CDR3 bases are TGTGCCAGCAGTGCTACAGAGATCTATGGCTACACCTTC. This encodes CASSATEIYGYTF.

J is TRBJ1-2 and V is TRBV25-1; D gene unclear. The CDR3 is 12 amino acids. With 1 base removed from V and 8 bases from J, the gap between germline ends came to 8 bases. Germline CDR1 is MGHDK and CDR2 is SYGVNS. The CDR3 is CASSESEKGYTF. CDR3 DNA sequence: TGTGCCAGCAGTGAATCGGAGAAGGGCTACACCTTC.

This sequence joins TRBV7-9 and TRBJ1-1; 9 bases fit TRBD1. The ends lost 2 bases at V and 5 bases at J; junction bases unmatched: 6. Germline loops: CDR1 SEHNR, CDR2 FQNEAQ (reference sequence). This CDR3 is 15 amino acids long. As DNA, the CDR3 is TGTGCCAGCAGCTTATATACAGGGGGCGGTACTGAAGCTTTCTTT. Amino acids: CASSLYTGGGTEAFF.

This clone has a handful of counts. In DNA, the CDR3 is TGTGCCAGCAGCTCTGGGCCCGGGACAGGGGGCTACGAGCAGTACTTC. This sequence encodes CASSSGPGTGGYEQYF. V is TRBV7-8 and J is TRBJ2-7; 11 bases fit TRBD1. CDR1 SGHVS and CDR2 FQNEAQ come from the germline V gene. Unmatched junction bases numbered 8, after V lost 4 bases and J lost 3 bases. CDR3 size: 16 residues. Using reference TRBV7-8 and TRBJ2-7 for the parts outside the CDR3, the full variable domain is GAGVSQSPRYKVAKRGQDVALRCDPISGHVSLFWYQQALGQGPEFLTYFQNEAQLDKSGLPSDRFFAERPEGSVSTLKIQRTQQEDSAVYLCASSSGPGTGGYEQYFGPGTRLTVT.